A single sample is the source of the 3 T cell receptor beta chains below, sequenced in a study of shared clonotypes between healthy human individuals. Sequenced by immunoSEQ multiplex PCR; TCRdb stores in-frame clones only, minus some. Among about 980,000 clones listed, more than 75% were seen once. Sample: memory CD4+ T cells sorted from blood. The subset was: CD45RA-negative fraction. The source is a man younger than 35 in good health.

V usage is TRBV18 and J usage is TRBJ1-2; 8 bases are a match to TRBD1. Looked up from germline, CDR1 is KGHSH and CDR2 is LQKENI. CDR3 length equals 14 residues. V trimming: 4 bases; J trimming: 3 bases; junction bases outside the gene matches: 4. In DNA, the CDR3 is TGTGCCAGCTCACTCAAGACAGGGGACTATGGCTACACCTTC. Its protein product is CASSLKTGDYGYTF.

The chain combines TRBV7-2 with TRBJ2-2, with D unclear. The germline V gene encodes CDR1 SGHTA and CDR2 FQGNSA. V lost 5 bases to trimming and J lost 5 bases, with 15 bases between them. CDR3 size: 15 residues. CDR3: CASSPDTPVTGELFF. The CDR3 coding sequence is TGTGCCAGCAGCCCAGACACGCCCGTTACCGGGGAGCTGTTTTTT.

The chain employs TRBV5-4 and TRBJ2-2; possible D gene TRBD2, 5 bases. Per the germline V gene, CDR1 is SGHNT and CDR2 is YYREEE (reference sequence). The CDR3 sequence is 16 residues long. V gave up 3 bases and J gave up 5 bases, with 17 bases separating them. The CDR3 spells CASSSGLPGITGELFF. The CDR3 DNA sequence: TGTGCCAGCAGCTCCGGATTACCGGGAATAACCGGGGAGCTGTTTTTT.